This T cell receptor beta chain emerged from a study of CD8+CD57+ T cells in acquired aplastic anemia. At the level of the study: Each DNA sample taken from sorted CD4+ and CD8+ cells came to 3 to 3.5 ug on average. Study-level points and caveats: Patients and controls were not found to differ significantly in CD8+ Simpson's diversity. A set of around 30 CD8+ CDR3 sequences was shared between patients and controls, and these sequences appeared highly expressed in patients.

V gave up 9 bases and J gave up 4 bases, with 19 bases separating them. Germline V gene sequence: CDR1 SNHLY, CDR2 FYNNEI. This CDR3 region has 14 residues. Profiles of TCR beta VDJ and CDR3 were generated from a genomic DNA template. TCRdb re-derived calls from the reads in MiXCR, one entry per CDR3 protein. The sample carries 200,000 to 250,000 distinct CDR3 sequences, about 59% recorded once. About this clonotype itself: Its antigen remains unidentified.

The source of this sequence is a human donor in good health. The chain couples TRBV2 to TRBJ2-7; a possible D gene is TRBD2 (6 bases). Sample: sorted CD4+, CD8+, or CD8+CD57+ T cells (not recorded which) from PBMCs. CDR3 nucleotide sequence: TGTGCCAGTAGAGGAGGGCCGAAGGCTTACGAGCAGTACTTC. Amino acid sequence: CASRGGPKAYEQYF.